Given below is one T cell receptor beta chain in context. Its antigen is still unknown. This sample was taken from a study of T cell responses to AZD1222 COVID-19 vaccine. This CDR3 has 16 amino acids. V lost 4 bases and J 4 bases, leaving 18 bases between the germline ends. CDR1 is SGHRS and CDR2 is YFSETQ in the germline V gene. Produced via immunoSEQ multiplex PCR; TCRdb's table is partial and in-frame only. The top ten hold roughly 1.5% of the sample, which has about 120,000 clones, roughly 92% seen once. Second-dose recipients at about 4 or about 12 weeks were treated as one pooled group. Study findings and constraints: Females outnumbered males among donors, who were mostly white British; clonal diversity was possibly underestimated.

The gene calls are TRBV5-1 and TRBJ1-5; D gene ambiguous. The receptor's source is an adult who received the AZD1222 COVID-19 vaccine. Sample: peripheral blood, taken 28 days after the second AZD1222 dose. The CDR3 DNA reads as TGCGCCAGCAGCCCAGGACTAGGAAGTGGGAATCAGCCCCAGCATTTT. Translated, it gives CASSPGLGSGNQPQHF.